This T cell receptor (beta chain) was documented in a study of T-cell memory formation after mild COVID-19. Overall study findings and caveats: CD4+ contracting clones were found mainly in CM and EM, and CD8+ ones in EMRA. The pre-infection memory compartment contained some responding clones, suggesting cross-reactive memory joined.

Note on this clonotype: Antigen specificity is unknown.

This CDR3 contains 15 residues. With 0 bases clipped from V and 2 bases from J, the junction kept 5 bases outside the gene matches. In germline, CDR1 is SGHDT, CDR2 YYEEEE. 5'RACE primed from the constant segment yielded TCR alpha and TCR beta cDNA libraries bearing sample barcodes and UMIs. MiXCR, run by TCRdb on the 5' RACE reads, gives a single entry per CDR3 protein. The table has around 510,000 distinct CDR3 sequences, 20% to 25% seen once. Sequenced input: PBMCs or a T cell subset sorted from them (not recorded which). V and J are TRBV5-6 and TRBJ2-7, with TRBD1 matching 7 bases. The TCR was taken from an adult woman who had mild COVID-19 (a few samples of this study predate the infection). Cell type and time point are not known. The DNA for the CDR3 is TGTGCCAGCAGCTTGGCCGACAGGGACGCCTACGAGCAGTACTTC. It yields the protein CASSLADRDAYEQYF.